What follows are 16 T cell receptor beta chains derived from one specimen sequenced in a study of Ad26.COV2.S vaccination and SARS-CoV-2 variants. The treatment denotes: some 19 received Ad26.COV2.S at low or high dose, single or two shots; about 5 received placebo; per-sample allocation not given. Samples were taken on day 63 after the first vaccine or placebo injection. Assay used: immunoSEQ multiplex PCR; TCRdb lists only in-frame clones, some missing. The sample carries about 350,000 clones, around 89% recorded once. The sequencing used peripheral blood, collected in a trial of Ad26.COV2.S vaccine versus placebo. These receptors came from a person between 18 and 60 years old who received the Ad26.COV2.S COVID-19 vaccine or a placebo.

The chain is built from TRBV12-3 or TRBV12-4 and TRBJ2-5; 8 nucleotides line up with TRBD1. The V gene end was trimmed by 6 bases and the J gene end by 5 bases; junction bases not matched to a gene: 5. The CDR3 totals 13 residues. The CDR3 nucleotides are TGTGCCAGCAGCACCGACAGGGGTGAGACCCAGTACTTC. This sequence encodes CASSTDRGETQYF.

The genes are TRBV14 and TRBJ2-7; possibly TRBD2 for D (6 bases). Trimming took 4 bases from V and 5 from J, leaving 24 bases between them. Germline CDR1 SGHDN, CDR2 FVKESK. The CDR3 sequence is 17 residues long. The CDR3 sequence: CASSREPGGIAFHEQYF. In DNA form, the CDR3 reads TGTGCCAGCAGCCGCGAACCTGGGGGGATCGCTTTTCACGAGCAGTACTTC.

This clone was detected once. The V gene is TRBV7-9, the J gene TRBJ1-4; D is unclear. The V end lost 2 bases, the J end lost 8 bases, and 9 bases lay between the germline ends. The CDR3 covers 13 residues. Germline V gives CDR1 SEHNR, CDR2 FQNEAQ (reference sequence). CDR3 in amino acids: CASSLKGPEKLFF. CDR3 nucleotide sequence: TGTGCCAGCAGCTTAAAAGGTCCCGAAAAACTGTTTTTT.

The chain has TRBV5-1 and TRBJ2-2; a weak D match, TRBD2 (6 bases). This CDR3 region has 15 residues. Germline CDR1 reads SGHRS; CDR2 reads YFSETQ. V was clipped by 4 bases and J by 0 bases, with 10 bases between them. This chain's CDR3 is CASSRDFSNTGELFF. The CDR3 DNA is TGCGCCAGCAGCCGGGACTTCTCGAACACCGGGGAGCTGTTTTTT.

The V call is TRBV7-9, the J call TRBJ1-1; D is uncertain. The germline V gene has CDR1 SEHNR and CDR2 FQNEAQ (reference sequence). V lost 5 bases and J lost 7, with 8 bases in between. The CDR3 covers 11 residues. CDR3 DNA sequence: TGTGCCAGCAGCCTCAAAAATGAAGCTTTCTTT. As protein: CASSLKNEAFF.

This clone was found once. The CDR3 coding sequence is TGTGCCAGCAGCGCGGGGGGGCCAGGTAATTCACCCCTCCACTTT. Translated, it gives CASSAGGPGNSPLHF. The chain has TRBV9 and TRBJ1-6; D is possibly TRBD1 (6 bases). The CDR3 spans 15 residues. The V end was cut by 3 bases, the J end by 6 bases, with 13 bases between. Germline V lookup: CDR1 SGDLS, CDR2 YYNGEE.

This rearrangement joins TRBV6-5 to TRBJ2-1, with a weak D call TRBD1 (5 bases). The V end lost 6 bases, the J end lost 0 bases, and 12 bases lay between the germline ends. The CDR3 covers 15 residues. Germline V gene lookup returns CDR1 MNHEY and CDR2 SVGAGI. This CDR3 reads CASRDNRYSYNEQFF. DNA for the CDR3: TGTGCCAGCAGGGACAACAGGTACTCCTACAATGAGCAGTTCTTC.

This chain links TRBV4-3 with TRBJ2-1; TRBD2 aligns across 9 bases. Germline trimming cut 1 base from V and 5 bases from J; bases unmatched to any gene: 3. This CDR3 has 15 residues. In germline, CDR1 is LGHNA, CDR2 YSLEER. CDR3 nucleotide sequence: TGCGCCAGCAGCCAAGTGAGCGGGAGGAACAATGAGCAGTTCTTC. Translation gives CASSQVSGRNNEQFF.

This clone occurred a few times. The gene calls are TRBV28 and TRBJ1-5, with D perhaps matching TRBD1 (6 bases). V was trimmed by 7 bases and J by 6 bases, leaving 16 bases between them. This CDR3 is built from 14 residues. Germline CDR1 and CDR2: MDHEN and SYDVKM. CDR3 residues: CASTVGGAGQPQHF. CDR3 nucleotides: TGTGCCAGCACTGTGGGGGGCGCCGGTCAGCCCCAGCATTTT.

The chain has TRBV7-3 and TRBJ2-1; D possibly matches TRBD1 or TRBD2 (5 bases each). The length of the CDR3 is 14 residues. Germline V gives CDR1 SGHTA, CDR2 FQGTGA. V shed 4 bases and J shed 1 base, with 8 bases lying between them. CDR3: CASSSGPSYNEQFF. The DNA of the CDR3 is TGTGCCAGCAGCTCGGGGCCGTCCTACAATGAGCAGTTCTTC.

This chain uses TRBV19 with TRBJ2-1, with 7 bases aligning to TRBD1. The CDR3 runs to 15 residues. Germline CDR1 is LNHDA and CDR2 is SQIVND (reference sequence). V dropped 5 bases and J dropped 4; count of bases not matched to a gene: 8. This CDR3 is CASSPRQGPYNEQFF. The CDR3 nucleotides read TGTGCCAGTAGTCCTCGACAGGGTCCTTACAATGAGCAGTTCTTC.

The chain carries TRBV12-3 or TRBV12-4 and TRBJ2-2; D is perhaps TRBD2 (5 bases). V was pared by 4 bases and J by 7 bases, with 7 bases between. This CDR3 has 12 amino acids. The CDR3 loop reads CASSWGVGELFF. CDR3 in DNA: TGTGCCAGCAGTTGGGGAGTCGGGGAGCTGTTTTTT.

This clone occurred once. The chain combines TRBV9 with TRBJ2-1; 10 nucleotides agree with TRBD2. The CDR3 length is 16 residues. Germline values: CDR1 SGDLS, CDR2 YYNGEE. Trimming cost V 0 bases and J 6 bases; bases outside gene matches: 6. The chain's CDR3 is CASSVGLAGDSNEQFF. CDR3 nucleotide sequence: TGTGCCAGCAGCGTAGGGCTAGCGGGGGATAGCAATGAGCAGTTCTTC.

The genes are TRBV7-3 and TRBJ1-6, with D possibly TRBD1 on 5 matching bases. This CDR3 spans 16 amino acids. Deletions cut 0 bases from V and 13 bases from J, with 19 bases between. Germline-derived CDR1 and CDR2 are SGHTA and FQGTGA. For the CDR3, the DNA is TGTGCCAGCAGCTTAACCGGGGCGGCAAGACAAGATCCCCTCCACTTT. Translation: CASSLTGAARQDPLHF.

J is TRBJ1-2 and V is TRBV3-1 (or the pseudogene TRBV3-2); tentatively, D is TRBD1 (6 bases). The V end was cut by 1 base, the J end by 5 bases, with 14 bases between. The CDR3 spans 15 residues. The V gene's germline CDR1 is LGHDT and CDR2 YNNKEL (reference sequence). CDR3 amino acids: CASSQVTLQGYGYTF. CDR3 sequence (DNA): TGTGCCAGCAGCCAAGTCACGTTACAGGGATATGGCTACACCTTC.

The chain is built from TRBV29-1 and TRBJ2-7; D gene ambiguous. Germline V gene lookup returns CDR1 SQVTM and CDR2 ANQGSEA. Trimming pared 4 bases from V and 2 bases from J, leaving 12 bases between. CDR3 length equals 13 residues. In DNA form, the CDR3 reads TGCAGCGTTGTTAAACGAGGCACCTACGAGCAGTACTTC. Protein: CSVVKRGTYEQYF.